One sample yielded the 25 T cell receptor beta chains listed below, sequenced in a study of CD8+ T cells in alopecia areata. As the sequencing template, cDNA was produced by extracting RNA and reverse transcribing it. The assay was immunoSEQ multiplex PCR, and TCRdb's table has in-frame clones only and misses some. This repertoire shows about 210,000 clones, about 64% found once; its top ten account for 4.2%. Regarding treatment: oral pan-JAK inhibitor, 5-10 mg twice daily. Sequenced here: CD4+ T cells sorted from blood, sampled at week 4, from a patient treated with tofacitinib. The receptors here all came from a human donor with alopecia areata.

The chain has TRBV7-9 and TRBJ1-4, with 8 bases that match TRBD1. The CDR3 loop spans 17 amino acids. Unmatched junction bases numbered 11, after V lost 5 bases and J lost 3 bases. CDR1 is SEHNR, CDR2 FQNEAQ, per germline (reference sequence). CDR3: CASSPGAQGVSNEKLFF. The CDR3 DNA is TGTGCCAGCAGCCCGGGGGCACAGGGGGTCTCTAATGAAAAACTGTTTTTT.

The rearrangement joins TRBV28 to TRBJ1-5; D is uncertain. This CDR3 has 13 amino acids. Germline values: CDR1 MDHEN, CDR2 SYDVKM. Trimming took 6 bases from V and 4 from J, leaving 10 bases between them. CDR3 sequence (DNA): TGTGCCAGCAGCGACTACGATAATCAGCCCCAGCATTTT. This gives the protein CASSDYDNQPQHF.

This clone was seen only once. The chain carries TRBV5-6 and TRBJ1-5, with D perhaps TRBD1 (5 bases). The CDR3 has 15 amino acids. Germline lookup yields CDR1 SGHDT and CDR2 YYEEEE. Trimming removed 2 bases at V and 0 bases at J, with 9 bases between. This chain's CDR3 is CASSFLGLSNQPQHF. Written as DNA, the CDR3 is TGTGCCAGCAGCTTTCTGGGGCTTAGCAATCAGCCCCAGCATTTT.

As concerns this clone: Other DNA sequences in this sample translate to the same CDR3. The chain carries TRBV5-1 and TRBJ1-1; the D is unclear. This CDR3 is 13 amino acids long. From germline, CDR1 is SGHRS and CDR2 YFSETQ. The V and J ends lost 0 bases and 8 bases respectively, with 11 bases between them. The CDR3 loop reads CASSLAVGTEAFF. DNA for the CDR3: TGCGCCAGCAGCTTGGCCGTAGGTACCGAAGCTTTCTTT.

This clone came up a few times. The DNA of the CDR3 is TGTGCCAGCAGTCAGGGGGTCCACTCTGGGGCCAACGTCCTGACTTTC. Translation: CASSQGVHSGANVLTF. This sequence joins TRBV11-3 and TRBJ2-6, with 7 bases matching TRBD1. Germline V gives CDR1 SGHNT, CDR2 YENEEA. This CDR3 contains 16 residues. The V gene end was trimmed by 6 bases and the J gene end by 0 bases; junction bases not matched to a gene: 5.

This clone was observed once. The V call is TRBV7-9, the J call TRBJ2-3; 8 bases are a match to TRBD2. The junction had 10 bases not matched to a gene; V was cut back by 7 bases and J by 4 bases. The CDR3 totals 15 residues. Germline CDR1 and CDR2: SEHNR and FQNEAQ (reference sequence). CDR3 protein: CASTPGLAGPDTQYF. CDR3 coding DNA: TGTGCCAGCACCCCAGGACTAGCAGGCCCAGATACGCAGTATTTT.

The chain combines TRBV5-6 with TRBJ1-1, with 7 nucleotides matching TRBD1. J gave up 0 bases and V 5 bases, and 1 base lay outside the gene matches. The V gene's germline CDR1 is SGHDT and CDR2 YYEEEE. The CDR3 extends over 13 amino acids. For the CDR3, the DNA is TGTGCCAGCAGAAGGGGGCTGAACACTGAAGCTTTCTTT. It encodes CASRRGLNTEAFF.

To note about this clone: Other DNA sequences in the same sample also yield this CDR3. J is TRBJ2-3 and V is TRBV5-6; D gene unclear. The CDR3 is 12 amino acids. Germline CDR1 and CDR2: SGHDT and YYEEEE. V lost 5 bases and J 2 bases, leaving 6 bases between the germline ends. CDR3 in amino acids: CASSRPTDTQYF. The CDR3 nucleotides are TGTGCCAGCAGTCGACCCACAGATACGCAGTATTTT.

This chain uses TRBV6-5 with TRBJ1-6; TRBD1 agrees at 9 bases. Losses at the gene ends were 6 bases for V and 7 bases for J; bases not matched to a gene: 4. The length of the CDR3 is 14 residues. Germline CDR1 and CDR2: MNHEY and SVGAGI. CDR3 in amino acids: CASSMTGGNSPLHF. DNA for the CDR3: TGTGCCAGCAGCATGACAGGGGGAAATTCACCCCTCCACTTT.

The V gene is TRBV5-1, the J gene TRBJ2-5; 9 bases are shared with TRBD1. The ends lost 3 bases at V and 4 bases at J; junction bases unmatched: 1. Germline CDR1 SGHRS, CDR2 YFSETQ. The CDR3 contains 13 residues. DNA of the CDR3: TGCGCCAGCAGCTGGGGACAGGGAGAGACCCAGTACTTC. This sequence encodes CASSWGQGETQYF. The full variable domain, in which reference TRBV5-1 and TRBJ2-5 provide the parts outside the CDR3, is KAGVTQTPRYLIKTRGQQVTLSCSPISGHRSVSWYQQTPGQGLQFLFEYFSETQRNKGNFPGRFSGRQFSNSRSEMNVSTLELGDSALYLCASSWGQGETQYFGPGTRLLVL.

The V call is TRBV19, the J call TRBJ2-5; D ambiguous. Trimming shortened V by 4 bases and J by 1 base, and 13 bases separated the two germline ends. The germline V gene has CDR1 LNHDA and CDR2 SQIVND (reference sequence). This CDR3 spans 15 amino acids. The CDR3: CASSTQHLSQETQYF. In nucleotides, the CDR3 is TGTGCCAGTAGTACCCAACACCTGAGCCAAGAGACCCAGTACTTC.

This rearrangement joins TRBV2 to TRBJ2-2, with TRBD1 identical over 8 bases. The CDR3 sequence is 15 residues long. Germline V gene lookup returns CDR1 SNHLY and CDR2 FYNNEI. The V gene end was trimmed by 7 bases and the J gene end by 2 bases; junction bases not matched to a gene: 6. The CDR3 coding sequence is TGTGCCAGCAACGAGGGACAGGCTAACACCGGGGAGCTGTTTTTT. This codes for CASNEGQANTGELFF.

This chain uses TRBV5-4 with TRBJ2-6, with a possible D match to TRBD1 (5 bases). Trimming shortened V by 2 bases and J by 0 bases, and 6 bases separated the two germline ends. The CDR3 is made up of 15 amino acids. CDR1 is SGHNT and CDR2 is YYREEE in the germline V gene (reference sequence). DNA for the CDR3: TGTGCCAGCAGCTTAGACAGCTCTGGGGCCAACGTCCTGACTTTC. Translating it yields CASSLDSSGANVLTF.

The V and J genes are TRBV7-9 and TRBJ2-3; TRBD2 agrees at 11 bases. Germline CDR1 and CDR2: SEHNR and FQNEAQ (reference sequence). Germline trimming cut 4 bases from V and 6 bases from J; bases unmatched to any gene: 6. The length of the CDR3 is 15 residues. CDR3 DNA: TGTGCCAGCAGCTATAGCGGGGGGGCCAGTGATACGCAGTATTTT. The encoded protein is CASSYSGGASDTQYF.

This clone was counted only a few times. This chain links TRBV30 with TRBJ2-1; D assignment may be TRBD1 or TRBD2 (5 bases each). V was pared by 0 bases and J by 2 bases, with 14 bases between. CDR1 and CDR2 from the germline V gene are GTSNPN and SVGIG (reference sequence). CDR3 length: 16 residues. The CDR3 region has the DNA TGTGCCTGGAGTGTACGGGGCCTGGTAACCTACAATGAGCAGTTCTTC. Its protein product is CAWSVRGLVTYNEQFF.

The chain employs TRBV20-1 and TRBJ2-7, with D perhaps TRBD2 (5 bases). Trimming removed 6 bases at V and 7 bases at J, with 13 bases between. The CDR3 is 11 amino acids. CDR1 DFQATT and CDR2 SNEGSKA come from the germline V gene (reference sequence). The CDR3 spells CSAKLGWEQYF. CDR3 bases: TGCAGTGCGAAACTAGGTTGGGAGCAGTACTTC.

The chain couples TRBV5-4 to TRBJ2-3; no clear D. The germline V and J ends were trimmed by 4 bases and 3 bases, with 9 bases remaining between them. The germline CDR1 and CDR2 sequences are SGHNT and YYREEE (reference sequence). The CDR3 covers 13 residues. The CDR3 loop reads CASSQLGTDTQYF. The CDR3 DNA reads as TGTGCCAGCAGCCAGCTGGGGACAGATACGCAGTATTTT.

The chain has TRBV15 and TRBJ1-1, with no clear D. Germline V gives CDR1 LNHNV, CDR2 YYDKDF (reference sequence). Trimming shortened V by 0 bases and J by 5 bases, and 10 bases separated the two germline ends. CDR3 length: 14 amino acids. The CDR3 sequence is CATSRDLVRTEAFF. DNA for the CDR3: TGTGCCACCAGCAGAGACCTGGTTCGGACTGAAGCTTTCTTT.

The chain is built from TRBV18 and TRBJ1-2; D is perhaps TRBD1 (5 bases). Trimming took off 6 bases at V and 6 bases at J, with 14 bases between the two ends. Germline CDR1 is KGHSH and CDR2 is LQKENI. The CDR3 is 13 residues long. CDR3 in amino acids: CASSPREEDGYTF. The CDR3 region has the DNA TGTGCCAGCTCCCCCAGGGAAGAGGATGGCTACACCTTC.

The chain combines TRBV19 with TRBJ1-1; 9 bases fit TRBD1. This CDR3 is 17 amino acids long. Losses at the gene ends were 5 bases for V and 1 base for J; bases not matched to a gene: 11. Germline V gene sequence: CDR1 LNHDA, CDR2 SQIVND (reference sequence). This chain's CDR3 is CASSLNRGLRKNTEAFF. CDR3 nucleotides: TGTGCCAGTAGTTTGAACAGGGGGCTACGAAAGAACACTGAAGCTTTCTTT.

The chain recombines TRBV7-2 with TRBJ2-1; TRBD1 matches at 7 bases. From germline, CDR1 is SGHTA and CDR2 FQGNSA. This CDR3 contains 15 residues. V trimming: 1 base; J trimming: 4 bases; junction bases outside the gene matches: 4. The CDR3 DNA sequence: TGTGCCAGCAGCTTAGGGCAGGGGGTTTACAATGAGCAGTTCTTC. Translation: CASSLGQGVYNEQFF.

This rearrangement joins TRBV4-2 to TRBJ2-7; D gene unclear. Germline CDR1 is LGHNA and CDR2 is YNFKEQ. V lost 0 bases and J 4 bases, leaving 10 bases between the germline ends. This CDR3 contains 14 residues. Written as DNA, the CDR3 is TGTGCCAGCAGCCAAGACTTGATGAGTTACGAGCAGTACTTC. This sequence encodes CASSQDLMSYEQYF.

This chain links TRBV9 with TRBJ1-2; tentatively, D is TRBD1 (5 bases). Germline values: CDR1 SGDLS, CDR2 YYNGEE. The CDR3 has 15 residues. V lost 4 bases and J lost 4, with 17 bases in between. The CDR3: CASSPGTAEPYGYTF. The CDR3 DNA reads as TGTGCCAGCAGCCCTGGGACCGCAGAACCCTATGGCTACACCTTC.

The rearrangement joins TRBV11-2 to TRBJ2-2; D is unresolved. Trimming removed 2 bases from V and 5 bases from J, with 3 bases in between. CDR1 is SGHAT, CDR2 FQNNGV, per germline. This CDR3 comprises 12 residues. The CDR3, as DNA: TGTGCCAGCAGCTTATCAACCGGGGAGCTGTTTTTT. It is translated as CASSLSTGELFF. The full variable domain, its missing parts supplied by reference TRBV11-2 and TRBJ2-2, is EAGVAQSPRYKIIEKRQSVAFWCNPISGHATLYWYQQILGQGPKLLIQFQNNGVVDDSQLPKDRFSAERLKGVDSTLKIQPAKLEDSAVYLCASSLSTGELFFGEGSRLTVL.

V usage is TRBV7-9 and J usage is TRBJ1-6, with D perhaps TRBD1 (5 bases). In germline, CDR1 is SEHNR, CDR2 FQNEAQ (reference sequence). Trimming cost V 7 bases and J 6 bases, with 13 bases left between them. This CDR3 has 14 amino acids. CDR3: CASTSGDSNSPLHF. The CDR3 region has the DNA TGTGCCAGCACCTCGGGGGACTCTAATTCACCCCTCCACTTT.